A single sample gave rise to the 28 T cell receptor beta chains below, sequenced in a study of T cell repertoires in cytomegalovirus infection. These receptors are not linked to any known antigen. A single record per CDR3 protein comes from TCRdb applying MiXCR to the reads. This table holds roughly 920,000 distinct CDR3 sequences, around 30% found once. The sample here was cultured CD8+ T cells from PBMCs, taken from culture after CMV antigen stimulation. The origin of the receptors is a human donor in good health (CMV status not recorded). Some clones in this sample may be carry-over from other donors' samples.

The sample holds a few counts of this clonotype. CDR3 residues: CASSYTAEAGPLSYYYEQYV. DNA of the CDR3: TGTGCCAGCAGTTACACGGCCGAAGCGGGGCCTCTCTCATACTACTACGAGCAGTACGTC. The V call is TRBV6-2 or TRBV6-3, the J call TRBJ2-7; 7 positions match TRBD2. There are 20 residues in the CDR3. Germline loops: CDR1 MNHEY, CDR2 SVGEGT. Unmatched junction bases numbered 22, after V lost 2 bases and J lost 3 bases.

V and J are TRBV12-3 or TRBV12-4 and TRBJ2-3, with unresolved D. The ends were cut back, 6 bases at V and 0 bases at J, with 13 bases in the middle. The CDR3 is made up of 15 amino acids. CDR3 nucleotides: TGTGCCAGCAGCCACAGCTCCCTTAGCACAGATACGCAGTATTTT. This encodes CASSHSSLSTDTQYF.

Details on this clonotype: This may arise from a read error, as a much more abundant clone is one base away. The chain employs TRBV10-3 and TRBJ2-3; D uncertain. This CDR3 region has 16 residues. CDR1 and CDR2 from the germline V gene are ENHRY and SYGVKD. The CDR3 spells CAINESGPTGRDTQYF. In DNA, the CDR3 is TGTGCCATCAATGAGTCGGGCCCGACTGGCAGAGATACGCAGTATTTT.

This clonotype was detected only a few times. The chain employs TRBV7-6 and TRBJ1-5; 7 bases line up with TRBD1. The CDR3 consists of 14 residues. Germline lookup yields CDR1 SGHVS and CDR2 FNYEAQ. V was pared by 2 bases and J by 5 bases, with 3 bases of the junction left unmatched. DNA for the CDR3: TGTGCCAGCAGCTTAACAACAGGGGATCAGCCCCAGCATTTT. Its translation: CASSLTTGDQPQHF.

There are a few counts of this clonotype. An end of the junction does not agree with germline; a read error may underlie this. The V gene is TRBV10-3, the J gene TRBJ2-7; 8 nucleotides match TRBD1. The CDR3 totals 14 residues. Germline CDR1 and CDR2: ENHRY and SYGVKD. DNA for the CDR3: TGTGCCATCAGTGAGCGATCAGGGGGCTACGAGCAGTACTTT. This gives the protein CAISERSGGYEQYF.

The V call is TRBV7-8, the J call TRBJ2-1; D gene ambiguous. The CDR3 contains 13 residues. Germline V gene lookup returns CDR1 SGHVS and CDR2 FQNEAQ. Trimming took 2 bases from V and 6 from J, leaving 8 bases between them. The CDR3 sequence: CASSLTPSNEQFF. For the CDR3, the DNA is TGTGCCAGCAGCTTAACCCCCTCCAATGAGCAGTTCTTC.

The V and J genes are TRBV4-1 and TRBJ2-1; no definite D call. CDR3 size: 14 residues. V dropped 1 base and J dropped 8 bases, with 12 bases sitting between them. Germline V gene lookup returns CDR1 MGHRA and CDR2 YSYEKL. The CDR3 region has the DNA TGCGCCAGCAGCCAAGGTTTACAGTTCGATGAGCAGTTCTTC. It is translated as CASSQGLQFDEQFF.

Concerning this clonotype: Germline is not matched at one junction end, which may reflect a read error. This chain links TRBV6-2 or TRBV6-3 with TRBJ1-4; 12 bases align to TRBD1. CDR1 and CDR2 (germline): MNHEY, SVGEGT. CDR3 length equals 18 residues. CDR3 sequence (DNA): TGTGCCAGCGGTCCTTCCGGGACAGGGGGCCTGTCTAATGAAAAACAGTTTTTT. Its protein product is CASGPSGTGGLSNEKQFF.

This clonotype was recorded a few times. The J gene is TRBJ2-1, the V gene TRBV2, with TRBD1 as a possible D gene (5 bases). This CDR3 has 11 residues. The V end lost 2 bases, the J end lost 16 bases, and 12 bases lay between the germline ends. The germline V gene has CDR1 SNHLY and CDR2 FYNNEI. CDR3 protein: CASSEKGQLFF. The CDR3 DNA is TGTGCCAGCAGTGAAAAGGGGCAGCTATTCTTC. The full variable domain, in which reference TRBV2 and TRBJ2-1 provide the parts outside the CDR3, is EPEVTQTPSHQVTQMGQEVILRCVPISNHLYFYWYRQILGQKVEFLVSFYNNEISEKSEIFDDQFSVERPDGSNFTLKIRSTKLEDSAMYFCASSEKGQLFFGPGTRLTVL.

Ten or more counts support this clonotype. This rearrangement joins TRBV7-8 to TRBJ2-3; TRBD2 agrees at 14 bases. The CDR3 spans 16 residues. The germline V gene has CDR1 SGHVS and CDR2 FQNEAQ. The V gene end was trimmed by 5 bases and the J gene end by 3 bases; junction bases not matched to a gene: 4. Written as DNA, the CDR3 is TGTGCCAGCAGCACGACTAGCGGGGGGGCAACAGATACGCAGTATTTT. Translation: CASSTTSGGATDTQYF.

This clonotype has a handful of counts. CDR3 in amino acids: CASSQGTGFNEQYF. CDR3 nucleotide sequence: TGTGCCAGCAGCCAGGGGACAGGCTTTAACGAGCAGTACTTC. The chain has TRBV27 and TRBJ2-7; 8 nucleotides match TRBD1. The V and J ends lost 6 bases and 5 bases, in that order; junction bases with no gene match: 9. The germline CDR1 and CDR2 sequences are MNHEY and SMNVEV (reference sequence). CDR3 length: 14 residues.

This clonotype was seen more than once but under ten times. The chain uses TRBV19 and TRBJ1-1, with D perhaps matching TRBD1 (5 bases). CDR3 size: 14 residues. The V and J ends lost 3 bases and 2 bases respectively, with 10 bases between them. Germline assignment: CDR1 LNHDA and CDR2 SQIVND (reference sequence). CDR3 DNA: TGTGCCAGTAGTATCCTGGGGGTCAACACTGAAGCTTTCTTT. Protein product: CASSILGVNTEAFF.

Many counts were recorded for this clonotype. V and J are TRBV7-2 and TRBJ1-2; TRBD1 matches 7 bases. J gave up 5 bases and V 5 bases, and 14 bases lay outside the gene matches. This CDR3 contains 16 residues. The V gene's germline CDR1 is SGHTA and CDR2 FQGNSA. The CDR3 DNA is TGTGCCAGCAGCCTCCTACAGGGGCCCGACCTTTATGGCTACACCTTC. Its translation: CASSLLQGPDLYGYTF.

This sequence joins TRBV7-6 and TRBJ2-2, with 8 nucleotides matching TRBD2. Trimming cost V 2 bases and J 6 bases; bases outside gene matches: 5. Germline V gene data show CDR1 as SGHVS and CDR2 as FNYEAQ. The CDR3 runs to 15 residues. In nucleotides, the CDR3 is TGTGCCAGCAGCTTAAAGACTAGCGTATCCGGGGAGCTGTTTTTT. It specifies CASSLKTSVSGELFF.

The sample holds a few counts of this clonotype. The chain couples TRBV7-9 to TRBJ2-1; 7 bases map to TRBD1. CDR1 is SEHNR, CDR2 FQNEAQ, per germline (reference sequence). Unmatched junction bases numbered 9, after V lost 5 bases and J lost 8 bases. The CDR3 is 14 residues long. The CDR3 DNA reads as TGTGCCAGCAGCGAACAGGGGTTGGGGGATGAGCAGTTCTTC. Translated: CASSEQGLGDEQFF.

This clonotype appeared a few times. The DNA for the CDR3 is TGTGCCAGCAGCTACCCGGAGACAGGGGGCGGCGGGGAGCTGTTTTTT. Translated, it gives CASSYPETGGGGELFF. J is TRBJ2-2 and V is TRBV7-9, with 10 bases lining up with TRBD1. There are 16 residues in the CDR3. Germline V lookup: CDR1 SEHNR, CDR2 FQNEAQ (reference sequence). With V trimmed by 4 bases and J by 7 bases, 9 bases remained unmatched.

This rearrangement joins TRBV9 to TRBJ2-3; 15 bases are shared with TRBD2. Germline-derived CDR1 and CDR2 are SGDLS and YYNGEE. Losses at the gene ends were 4 bases for V and 4 bases for J; bases not matched to a gene: 7. This CDR3 has 17 residues. The CDR3 region is CASSPGLAGGPPDTQYF. As DNA, the CDR3 is TGTGCCAGCAGCCCTGGACTAGCGGGGGGGCCGCCAGATACGCAGTATTTT.

The CDR3 nucleotides read TGTGCCAGCAGCTCAGCCGTTTCCGGGACAGACCAAGAGACCCAGTACTTC. As protein: CASSSAVSGTDQETQYF. The gene calls are TRBV7-9 and TRBJ2-5; 7 nucleotides agree with TRBD1. The ends lost 4 bases at V and 0 bases at J; junction bases unmatched: 11. CDR1 is SEHNR and CDR2 is FQNEAQ in the germline V gene (reference sequence). CDR3 length: 17 residues.

By proportion, this clonotype is medium-sized. Here the CDR3 reads CASSPSWGNTIYF. For the CDR3, the DNA is TGTGCCAGCAGCCCTAGTTGGGGAAACACCATATATTTT. V usage is TRBV7-8 and J usage is TRBJ1-3; D is ambiguous. CDR1 is SGHVS, CDR2 FQNEAQ, per germline. V gave up 5 bases and J gave up 4 bases, with 9 bases separating them. The CDR3 has 13 amino acids.

The chain recombines TRBV12-3 or TRBV12-4 with TRBJ2-3, with 8 bases identical to TRBD2. With 7 bases clipped from V and 7 bases from J, the junction kept 7 bases outside the gene matches. The length of the CDR3 is 13 residues. The CDR3 sequence is CASTPGGDHTQYF. CDR3 sequence (DNA): TGTGCCAGCACCCCCGGGGGGGATCATACGCAGTATTTT.

This chain links TRBV6-5 with TRBJ2-1; D tentatively fits TRBD1 or TRBD2 (6 bases each). Trimming removed 3 bases at V and 3 bases at J, with 30 bases between. The CDR3 loop spans 21 amino acids. CDR1 and CDR2 from the germline V gene are MNHEY and SVGAGI. The CDR3 sequence is CASSYSLLSSSEGVGYNEQFF. CDR3 coding DNA: TGTGCCAGCAGTTATTCCCTCCTTAGTTCTAGCGAGGGGGTCGGCTACAATGAGCAGTTCTTC.

Details on this clonotype: Sequence at one end of the junction differs from germline and may be a read error. This rearrangement joins TRBV5-1 to TRBJ1-4; a possible D gene is TRBD1 (5 bases). The CDR3 has 15 amino acids. Per germline, CDR1 SGHRS and CDR2 YFSETQ. The CDR3 DNA reads TGCGTCAGCCGCTGGGCTGGGGGAACTAATGAAAAACTGTTTTTT. Translation: CVSRWAGGTNEKLFF.

This sequence joins TRBV27 and TRBJ1-6, with D possibly being TRBD1 (6 bases). The CDR3 is 15 residues long. The V end lost 5 bases, the J end lost 7 bases, and 15 bases lay between the germline ends. From germline, CDR1 is MNHEY and CDR2 SMNVEV (reference sequence). DNA for the CDR3: TGTGCCAGCAGTCCACAGGGAACTAGAAATTCACCCCTCCACTTT. Translated, it gives CASSPQGTRNSPLHF.

This clonotype was found a few times. V is TRBV12-3 or TRBV12-4 and J is TRBJ1-1, with TRBD1 matching 9 bases. The CDR3 runs 15 residues. Trimming cost V 5 bases and J 3 bases; bases outside gene matches: 7. CDR3 sequence: CASSRRDRADTEAFF. The CDR3 DNA follows: TGTGCCAGCAGTCGCCGGGACAGGGCCGACACTGAAGCTTTCTTT.

The chain joins TRBV20-1 to TRBJ1-1; the D is unclear. The CDR3 loop spans 15 amino acids. V was clipped by 5 bases and J by 3 bases, with 19 bases between them. Germline V CDR1 and CDR2: DFQATT, SNEGSKA (reference sequence). This chain's CDR3 is CSAFLHRGKDTEAFF. CDR3 DNA sequence: TGCAGTGCTTTCCTCCATCGGGGAAAAGACACTGAAGCTTTCTTT.

This clonotype was seen more than once but under ten times. The V call is TRBV19, the J call TRBJ2-2, with 7 bases identical to TRBD1. CDR1 and CDR2 (germline): LNHDA, SQIVND (reference sequence). V lost 5 bases to trimming and J lost 7 bases; unmatched junction nucleotides: 10. The CDR3 has 15 amino acids. This CDR3 is CASSFDRETGGELFF. CDR3 sequence (DNA): TGTGCCAGTAGTTTCGACAGGGAAACGGGCGGGGAGCTGTTTTTT.

There are many counts of this clonotype. V gene TRBV7-2 combines with J gene TRBJ2-5; tentatively, D is TRBD1 (6 bases). V shed 3 bases and J shed 1 base, with 12 bases lying between them. Germline lookup yields CDR1 SGHTA and CDR2 FQGNSA. This CDR3 comprises 15 residues. CDR3 loop: CASSLWGTFQETQYF. The CDR3 bases are TGTGCCAGCAGCTTGTGGGGGACATTCCAAGAGACCCAGTACTTC.

The chain joins TRBV19 to TRBJ2-1; D is tentatively TRBD1 or TRBD2 (5 bases each). CDR1 LNHDA and CDR2 SQIVND come from the germline V gene (reference sequence). Deletions cut 9 bases from V and 1 base from J, with 19 bases between. The CDR3 covers 16 residues. CDR3: CASSPLRDPSYNEQFF. CDR3 nucleotide sequence: TGTGCCAGCAGCCCGCTCAGGGACCCGTCCTACAATGAGCAGTTCTTC.